A few counts support the clone carrying this T cell receptor (beta chain). MiXCR, run by TCRdb on the 5' RACE reads, gives a single entry per CDR3 protein. The sample yields about 520,000 distinct CDR3 sequences, 20% to 25% seen once. These data are taken from a study of identical twins. Germline CDR1 and CDR2: WNHNN and SYGVQD (reference sequence). The junction had 1 base not matched to a gene; V was cut back by 3 bases and J by 2 bases. This CDR3 has 15 amino acids. The data also belong to a second study, concerning T cells expressing NK-cell markers.

The sequenced material came from CD4+ T cells sorted from blood. The chain couples TRBV10-1 to TRBJ2-6; TRBD1 agrees at 7 bases. The TCR originated in a woman aged 18-29 years in good health. The CDR3 region is CASSEGGAGANVLTF. DNA for the CDR3: TGCGCCAGCAGTGAAGGGGGCGCTGGGGCCAACGTCCTGACTTTC.